Following are 30 T cell receptor beta chains from one sample sequenced in a study of response to subunit inactivated influenza vaccine. TCRdb re-analysed the RT-PCR reads in MiXCR, keeping a single row per CDR3 protein. Of under 850,000 distinct CDR3 sequences listed, approximately 17% are singletons. Specimen: PBMCs from blood, collected roughly 5 days after vaccination. The receptor set was obtained from a man aged 50-59 years who received an inactivated influenza vaccine.

The genes are TRBV20-1 and TRBJ2-2, with TRBD1 matching over 7 bases. V gave up 4 bases and J gave up 3 bases; unmatched junction bases: 11. CDR3 length equals 16 residues. From germline, CDR1 is DFQATT and CDR2 SNEGSKA (reference sequence). The CDR3 DNA reads as TGCAGTGCTAAAGTTACGGGACAGCCATACACCGGGGAGCTGTTTTTT. Its translation: CSAKVTGQPYTGELFF.

This clonotype has only one observation. The chain uses TRBV7-3 and TRBJ2-7; 8 positions agree with TRBD1. The V gene end was trimmed by 2 bases and the J gene end by 3 bases; junction bases not matched to a gene: 6. This CDR3 contains 15 residues. Germline V gene sequence: CDR1 SGHTA, CDR2 FQGTGA. Written as DNA, the CDR3 is TGTGCCAGCAGCTTAGGGACAGGTTACGGCTACGAGCAGTACTTC. The encoded protein is CASSLGTGYGYEQYF.

This clonotype was observed a handful of times. The chain combines TRBV20-1 with TRBJ2-3, with D maybe TRBD2 (5 bases). Germline V gene lookup returns CDR1 DFQATT and CDR2 SNEGSKA (reference sequence). V lost 2 bases to trimming and J lost 0 bases, with 9 bases between them. The CDR3 loop spans 14 amino acids. CDR3 coding DNA: TGCAGTGCTAGATTTCAGCGGAGCACAGATACGCAGTATTTT. Its translation: CSARFQRSTDTQYF.

This chain uses TRBV11-2 with TRBJ2-1; weak D call: TRBD2 (6 bases). The germline V gene has CDR1 SGHAT and CDR2 FQNNGV. The V end lost 5 bases, the J end lost 5 bases, and 19 bases lay between the germline ends. The CDR3 length is 16 residues. CDR3 DNA: TGTGCCAGCAGCCCGATCCCGGGACTGTCGAACAATGAGCAGTTCTTC. It yields the protein CASSPIPGLSNNEQFF. Supplemented by reference TRBV11-2 and TRBJ2-1, the full variable domain reads EAGVAQSPRYKIIEKRQSVAFWCNPISGHATLYWYQQILGQGPKLLIQFQNNGVVDDSQLPKDRFSAERLKGVDSTLKIQPAKLEDSAVYLCASSPIPGLSNNEQFFGPGTRLTVL.

The V and J genes are TRBV18 and TRBJ1-1; D is unresolved. The CDR3 totals 13 residues. In germline, CDR1 is KGHSH, CDR2 LQKENI. V lost 5 bases, J lost 5 bases, and 12 bases lay in between. The CDR3 DNA reads TGTGCCAGCTCAACCTCGATAGAGACTGAAGCTTTCTTT. It encodes CASSTSIETEAFF.

The genes are TRBV7-2 and TRBJ2-7; 9 bases match TRBD1. V shed 3 bases, J shed 3 bases, and the junction held 3 bases outside the gene matches. From germline, CDR1 is SGHTA and CDR2 FQGNSA. The CDR3 sequence is 14 residues long. The CDR3 DNA follows: TGTGCCAGCAGCTTCGCGGGACAGGGCTACGAGCAGTACTTC. It specifies CASSFAGQGYEQYF.

V gene TRBV10-3 combines with J gene TRBJ2-7; no clear D. V lost 0 bases, J lost 2 bases, and 8 bases lay in between. The germline gives CDR1 ENHRY, CDR2 SYGVKD. The CDR3 contains 14 residues. CDR3: CAISESSQPYEQYF. In nucleotides, the CDR3 is TGTGCCATCAGTGAGTCGAGCCAACCCTACGAGCAGTACTTC.

J is TRBJ2-1 and V is TRBV13; 11 bases agree with TRBD2. This CDR3 region has 22 residues. The germline V gene encodes CDR1 PRHDT and CDR2 FYEKMQ (reference sequence). Trimming cost V 8 bases and J 0 bases; bases outside gene matches: 24. The CDR3 region is CASRRLITLGTSGPFSYNEQFF. The CDR3 bases are TGTGCCAGCCGCCGTTTAATCACTCTCGGGACTAGCGGACCCTTCTCCTACAATGAGCAGTTCTTC.

This clonotype was recorded a few times. The V gene is TRBV5-1, the J gene TRBJ2-3; D is possibly TRBD2 (6 bases). V shed 4 bases and J shed 6 bases, with 18 bases lying between them. Germline V gene sequence: CDR1 SGHRS, CDR2 YFSETQ. The CDR3 extends over 15 amino acids. The CDR3 reads CASSLAKGRFDTQYF. CDR3 nucleotide sequence: TGCGCCAGCAGCCTAGCGAAAGGACGTTTTGATACGCAGTATTTT.

This clonotype was picked up a small number of times. The V and J genes are TRBV6-5 and TRBJ1-6, with a tentative D call TRBD1 (5 bases). In germline, CDR1 is MNHEY, CDR2 SVGAGI. V was trimmed by 0 bases and J by 7 bases, leaving 13 bases between them. This CDR3 spans 16 amino acids. In DNA, the CDR3 is TGTGCCAGCAGTTACTCGATGGCAGGGAAAAATTCACCCCTCCACTTT. This gives the protein CASSYSMAGKNSPLHF.

V usage is TRBV7-9 and J usage is TRBJ1-1; unclear D gene. This CDR3 is built from 15 residues. From germline, CDR1 is SEHNR and CDR2 FQNEAQ (reference sequence). V gave up 0 bases and J gave up 1 base, with 9 bases separating them. The CDR3 is CASSLAAGSNTEAFF. In nucleotides, the CDR3 is TGTGCCAGCAGCTTAGCAGCCGGGTCGAACACTGAAGCTTTCTTT.

The chain couples TRBV6-5 to TRBJ2-5; TRBD1 aligns across 7 bases. The J segment lost 5 bases and the V segment lost 1 base, leaving 4 bases of the junction unmatched. The CDR3 runs 14 residues. CDR1 and CDR2 (germline): MNHEY, SVGAGI. The CDR3 DNA reads TGTGCCAGCAGTTACTGGCGACAGGGTGAGACCCAGTACTTC. This codes for CASSYWRQGETQYF.

This clonotype has at least ten counts. The chain has TRBV5-1 and TRBJ2-7, with D uncertain. V was shortened by 0 bases and J by 7 bases, with 8 bases between the two germline ends. Germline values: CDR1 SGHRS, CDR2 YFSETQ. This CDR3 is built from 12 residues. CDR3 in DNA: TGCGCCAGCAGCTTGGCGCAGGATGAGCAGTACTTC. Encoded protein: CASSLAQDEQYF.

On this clonotype itself: One end of the junction is discordant with germline, which a read error may explain. The V and J genes are TRBV7-2 and TRBJ2-2; D remains ambiguous. Germline assignment: CDR1 SGHTA and CDR2 FQGNSA. The length of the CDR3 is 13 residues. The CDR3 coding sequence is TGCGCCAGCCGACCGGAGAACACCGGGGAGCTGTTTTTT. Its protein is CASRPENTGELFF.

This clonotype was found a few times. V and J are TRBV7-2 and TRBJ2-5; D may be TRBD1 (6 bases). V shed 3 bases and J shed 2 bases, with 10 bases lying between them. Germline V CDR1 and CDR2: SGHTA, FQGNSA. The CDR3 runs to 14 residues. CDR3 nucleotides: TGTGCCAGCAGCTTCGGACAGACACAAGAGACCCAGTACTTC. Protein sequence: CASSFGQTQETQYF.

J is TRBJ2-7 and V is TRBV20-1, with 10 positions matching TRBD2. Trimming took 6 bases from V and 2 from J; bases not matched to a gene: 25. Germline V gives CDR1 DFQATT, CDR2 SNEGSKA (reference sequence). There are 20 residues in the CDR3. The CDR3 protein is CSAFLRGTLAGVRGPYEQYF. The CDR3 DNA sequence: TGCAGTGCCTTCCTGCGTGGTACGCTAGCGGGAGTTAGGGGGCCCTACGAGCAGTACTTC.

In its sample, this clonotype was seen a few times. The chain carries TRBV7-2 and TRBJ2-3, with TRBD2 matching 8 bases. V dropped 1 base and J dropped 7; count of bases not matched to a gene: 7. Germline V gene sequence: CDR1 SGHTA, CDR2 FQGNSA. There are 15 residues in the CDR3. CDR3 protein: CASSLDVSGGNTQYF. CDR3 DNA: TGTGCCAGCAGCTTAGACGTGTCGGGGGGGAATACGCAGTATTTT.

This chain uses TRBV4-2 with TRBJ2-7; no reliable D call. Germline V gene lookup returns CDR1 LGHNA and CDR2 YNFKEQ. This CDR3 contains 16 residues. V was pared by 0 bases and J by 7 bases, with 19 bases between. CDR3 sequence reads: CASSQDLTAQNLEQYF. CDR3 coding DNA: TGTGCCAGCAGCCAAGACTTGACGGCGCAAAATTTGGAGCAGTACTTC.

The chain uses TRBV12-3 or TRBV12-4 and TRBJ2-7, with 11 positions matching TRBD1. Trimming cost V 7 bases and J 6 bases; bases outside gene matches: 11. The length of the CDR3 is 15 residues. The CDR3 nucleotides read TGTGCCAGCACAAACCGGAGGGACAGGGGGAGCGAGCAGTACTTC. It is translated as CASTNRRDRGSEQYF.

This rearrangement joins TRBV12-3 or TRBV12-4 to TRBJ2-7; a possible D gene is TRBD2 (7 bases). V lost 3 bases and J 10 bases, leaving 13 bases between the germline ends. The CDR3 is 12 amino acids. The CDR3 sequence is CASSFGGGPQYF. Written as DNA, the CDR3 is TGTGCCAGCAGTTTTGGCGGGGGCCCTCAGTACTTC.

This clonotype was seen a handful of times. The chain carries TRBV20-1 and TRBJ2-7, with D possibly TRBD2 on 5 matching bases. Germline V gene lookup returns CDR1 DFQATT and CDR2 SNEGSKA (reference sequence). The germline V and J ends were trimmed by 3 bases and 2 bases, with 11 bases remaining between them. The CDR3 runs 13 residues. The chain's CDR3 is CSAREADAYEQYF. The CDR3 nucleotides are TGCAGTGCTAGGGAGGCAGACGCCTACGAGCAGTACTTC.

This clonotype has a count of ten or more. The V call is TRBV24-1, the J call TRBJ2-1, with D uncertain. CDR3 size: 12 residues. Trimming took off 5 bases at V and 5 bases at J, with 6 bases between the two ends. The germline V gene has CDR1 KGHDR and CDR2 SFDVKD. The CDR3, as DNA: TGTGCCACCAGTGCTTCGGACAATGAGCAGTTCTTC. Protein sequence: CATSASDNEQFF.

CDR3 region: CASSYVVVGYNEQFF. The CDR3 DNA reads as TGTGCCAGCAGTTACGTAGTGGTGGGCTACAATGAGCAGTTCTTC. The genes are TRBV6-2 or TRBV6-3 and TRBJ2-1; the D is unclear. Germline V CDR1 and CDR2: MNHEY, SVGEGT. CDR3 length equals 15 residues. Trimming stripped 2 bases from V and 3 bases from J, with 11 bases between.

In this sample, this clonotype turned up a few times. This chain joins TRBV28 and TRBJ2-2; D is undetermined. The CDR3 loop spans 15 amino acids. The germline V and J ends were trimmed by 0 bases and 4 bases, with 9 bases remaining between them. Germline CDR1 MDHEN, CDR2 SYDVKM. The CDR3 coding sequence is TGTGCCAGCAGTTTATGGGCGCGTAGCACCGGGGAGCTGTTTTTT. Amino acid sequence: CASSLWARSTGELFF.

The genes are TRBV10-3 and TRBJ2-6, with D unresolved. Germline CDR1 ENHRY, CDR2 SYGVKD. The ends were cut back, 8 bases at V and 4 bases at J, with 12 bases in the middle. CDR3 length: 14 amino acids. CDR3 bases: TGTGCCATCGGTTGGGGATTGGGGGCCAACGTCCTGACTTTC. Its translation: CAIGWGLGANVLTF.

This chain links TRBV11-2 with TRBJ2-5; D may be TRBD1 or TRBD2 (6 bases each). The CDR3 loop spans 15 amino acids. V shed 2 bases and J shed 5 bases, with 15 bases lying between them. Germline values: CDR1 SGHAT, CDR2 FQNNGV. The CDR3 is CASSLNHGGAETQYF. CDR3 nucleotides: TGTGCCAGCAGCTTAAACCACGGGGGCGCGGAGACCCAGTACTTC. The whole variable domain, filled in from reference TRBV11-2 and TRBJ2-5, reads EAGVAQSPRYKIIEKRQSVAFWCNPISGHATLYWYQQILGQGPKLLIQFQNNGVVDDSQLPKDRFSAERLKGVDSTLKIQPAKLEDSAVYLCASSLNHGGAETQYFGPGTRLLVL.

This chain joins TRBV4-3 and TRBJ2-5, with TRBD1 matching 7 bases. Germline V gives CDR1 LGHNA, CDR2 YSLEER. CDR3 length equals 15 residues. V lost 0 bases and J lost 2; bases outside the gene matches: 3. Here the CDR3 DNA reads TGCGCCAGCAGCCAAGATTGGGACAGACAAGAGACCCAGTACTTC. This encodes CASSQDWDRQETQYF.

J is TRBJ2-3 and V is TRBV4-3; possibly TRBD2 for D (6 bases). CDR3 length: 16 residues. Germline V gene data show CDR1 as LGHNA and CDR2 as YSLEER. With 4 bases removed from V and 7 bases from J, the gap between germline ends came to 21 bases. The CDR3 DNA reads TGCGCCAGCAGCCGAGGGACTTTAGAAGGTGGGCATACGCAGTATTTT. It yields the protein CASSRGTLEGGHTQYF.

This clonotype was observed a few times. This chain links TRBV5-1 with TRBJ2-1, with D unresolved. With 0 bases removed from V and 4 bases from J, the gap between germline ends came to 11 bases. The CDR3 length is 15 residues. Germline V gene data show CDR1 as SGHRS and CDR2 as YFSETQ. The CDR3 sequence is CASSLEDMRYNEQFF. CDR3 sequence (DNA): TGCGCCAGCAGCTTGGAAGATATGCGTTACAATGAGCAGTTCTTC.

This clonotype was counted between two and nine times. This chain joins TRBV4-3 and TRBJ2-7; TRBD1 or TRBD2 may be the D gene (5 bases each). The CDR3 length is 15 residues. Germline lookup yields CDR1 LGHNA and CDR2 YSLEER. V was cut by 1 base and J by 4 bases, with 14 bases left in between. CDR3 sequence: CASSQVLDSRYEQYF. Written as DNA, the CDR3 is TGCGCCAGCAGCCAAGTACTAGACAGTAGGTACGAGCAGTACTTC.